Given below is one T cell receptor (beta chain) in context. The specificity of this receptor is unknown. Within one base of it there is no much larger clone, and no base qualities were kept. TCRbeta CDR3 regions were amplified from genomic DNA by means of the immunoSEQ Assay, a bias-controlled multiplex PCR. Processing in the source paper ran as follows. Within the assay, amplification of reference gene primers was used to estimate how many nucleated cells each sample contained. To quantify the absolute abundance of each unique TCRbeta CDR3 rearrangement, sequence reads were collapsed and filtered. Productive Simpson clonality was computed per sample as the square root of Simpson's diversity index over productive rearrangements. TCRdb stores this immuneACCESS table with in-frame sequences only. Part of the clones is absent; in the studies checked, under half of the shortfall reflects unresolved V genes, and no reason is known for the rest. V, J and clone size were drawn from that table, and D and trimming were deduced from the DNA. This sample is represented by approximately 250,000 clones; about 91% of them were singletons. The ten biggest clones cover 1% to 1.5% of the sample.

Taken from cysteine to phenylalanine, the CDR3 has 15 residues. The read is trimmed to its CDR3 DNA, 45 bases read in frame from base 1. The V and J ends are trimmed by 3 bases and 1 base, leaving 12 bases between them. Reading the germline V gene gives CDR1 SNHLY and CDR2 FYNNEI. These data come from a study of blood T cell repertoires in COVID-19 (dated by TCRdb to between 2020 and 2021). A note on the overall study: The collaborator samples originated in the United States, Italy and Spain and spanned the acute and convalescent phases of COVID-19. Where HLA class I and class II types were available, the types were taken from metadata supplied by the sample provider, not from assay-based typing. Samples were obtained from the ongoing ImmuneRACE study (first 160 participants) and from roughly 1,300 subjects provided by 6 global collaborators. The sample metadata nearly always contained a de-identified subject ID, COVID-19 status, age in years and sex. The material from the prospective study consisted of cDNA or gDNA derived from T cells, B-cell-depleted T cells, or PBMCs. The repertoires were released in a freely available public database intended as a resource for research on the immune response to SARS-CoV-2. The dataset comprised deeply sampled blood TCRbeta repertoires from subjects exposed to, actively infected with, or recovered from COVID-19.

Participants in the prospective study were aged about 18 to 89 years, lived in about two dozen United States geographic areas, and enrolled through a virtual design. To assign participants to cohorts, the prospective study relied on clinical history that participants themselves reported in a screening survey and a study questionnaire. In the prospective study, mobile phlebotomists collected whole blood, serum and a nasopharyngeal or oropharyngeal swab from each participant. Additional blood draws and questionnaires over an approximately 2-month period could optionally be provided by prospective study participants. Blood samples from the prospective study were shipped frozen or at room temperature prior to DNA extraction. Broader findings and caveats from the paper: How much clinical and demographic metadata was included differed by source and by participant, and the metadata was provided uncurated.

The chain links TRBV2 with TRBJ1-1; the D gene is perhaps TRBD1, from 5 matching bases. The TCR was taken from a woman aged 40 to 55 with acute COVID-19. The sequencing sample was made of PBMCs or T cells enriched from blood (not recorded which). DNA sequence: TGTGCCAGCAGTGAGTCTAGGGGCCAGAACACTGAAGCTTTCTTT. Its translation is CASSESRGQNTEAFF.